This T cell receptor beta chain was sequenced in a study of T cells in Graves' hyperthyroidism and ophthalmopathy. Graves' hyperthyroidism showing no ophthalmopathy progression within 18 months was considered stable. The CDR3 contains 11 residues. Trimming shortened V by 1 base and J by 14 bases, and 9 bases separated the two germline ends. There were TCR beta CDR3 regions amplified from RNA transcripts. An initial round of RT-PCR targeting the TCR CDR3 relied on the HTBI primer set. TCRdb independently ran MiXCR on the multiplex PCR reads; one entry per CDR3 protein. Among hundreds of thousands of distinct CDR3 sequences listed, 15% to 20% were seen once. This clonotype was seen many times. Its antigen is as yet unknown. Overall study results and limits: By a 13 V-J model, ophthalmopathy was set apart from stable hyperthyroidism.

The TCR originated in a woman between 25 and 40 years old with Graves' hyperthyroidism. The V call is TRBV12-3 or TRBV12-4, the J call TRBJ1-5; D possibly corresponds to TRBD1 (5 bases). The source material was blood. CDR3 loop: CASSLGGEKHF. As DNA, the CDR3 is TGTGCCAGCAGTTTAGGGGGGGAGAAGCATTTT.